Presented here are 9 T cell receptor beta chains from one specimen sequenced in a study of blood T cell repertoires in COVID-19. Data came from immunoSEQ multiplex PCR; TCRdb stores just in-frame clones and leaves some out. This sample has 250,000 or so clones, with almost 85% found just once. Input material: peripheral blood. The receptors come from a man aged 45 to 65 with acute or convalescent COVID-19.

Only a few counts were recorded for this clone. The chain couples TRBV28 to TRBJ1-1; D is undetermined. Per the germline V gene, CDR1 is MDHEN and CDR2 is SYDVKM. The V and J ends lost 4 bases and 2 bases respectively, with 11 bases between them. This CDR3 has 14 residues. This CDR3 is CASSYHSTNTEAFF. The CDR3 nucleotides are TGTGCCAGCAGTTACCACAGTACTAACACTGAAGCTTTCTTT.

In the case of this clone: Its ends do not fully match the called genes, so a read error is possible. The chain carries TRBV11-2 and TRBJ1-2; D might be TRBD1 (5 bases). Germline CDR1 is SGHAT and CDR2 is FQNNGV. This CDR3 region has 14 residues. The chain's CDR3 is CASRLTGDHWGYTF. The DNA of the CDR3 is TGTGCCAGCCGCTTGACGGGGGACCATTGGGGCTACACCTTC.

This chain links TRBV25-1 with TRBJ2-5; D gene ambiguous. Germline CDR1 is MGHDK and CDR2 is SYGVNS. V shed 5 bases and J shed 1 base, with 8 bases lying between them. The CDR3 has 13 residues. The CDR3 DNA reads TGTGCCAGCAGTACCCGGTCCCAAGAGACCCAGTACTTC. Translating it yields CASSTRSQETQYF.

This chain links TRBV5-6 with TRBJ1-6; a weak D match, TRBD1 (5 bases). The CDR3 covers 14 residues. Trimming stripped 0 bases from V and 10 bases from J, with 11 bases between. Germline CDR1 is SGHDT and CDR2 is YYEEEE. CDR3 residues: CASSLAAGRSPLHF. CDR3 nucleotides: TGTGCCAGCAGCTTGGCAGCAGGGAGGTCACCCCTCCACTTT.

In its sample, this clone was seen many times. The chain combines TRBV5-4 with TRBJ2-7; D might be TRBD1 (5 bases). There are 14 residues in the CDR3. Between the trimmed V and J ends, which lost 2 bases and 0 bases, there was a span of 9 bases. Germline V gene lookup returns CDR1 SGHNT and CDR2 YYREEE (reference sequence). DNA for the CDR3: TGTGCCAGCAGCTTTAGACAGAACTCCTACGAGCAGTACTTC. It is translated as CASSFRQNSYEQYF.

The V gene is TRBV5-1, the J gene TRBJ1-1; no clear D. Deletions cut 4 bases from V and 3 bases from J, with 10 bases between. CDR3 length: 13 residues. Germline V gene data show CDR1 as SGHRS and CDR2 as YFSETQ. The CDR3 bases are TGCGCCAGCAGCAAAGACGGGTACACTGAAGCTTTCTTT. Amino acid sequence: CASSKDGYTEAFF.

With respect to this clone: Other DNA variants within this sample encode the same CDR3. This chain joins TRBV5-1 and TRBJ1-1; TRBD1 agrees at 7 bases. This CDR3 region has 14 residues. Germline assignment: CDR1 SGHRS and CDR2 YFSETQ. V shed 2 bases and J 0 bases; nucleotides not matched to a gene: 1. In DNA form, the CDR3 reads TGCGCCAGCAGCTTAACAGGGGTGAACACTGAAGCTTTCTTT. This codes for CASSLTGVNTEAFF. Using reference TRBV5-1 and TRBJ1-1 for the parts outside the CDR3, the full variable domain is KAGVTQTPRYLIKTRGQQVTLSCSPISGHRSVSWYQQTPGQGLQFLFEYFSETQRNKGNFPGRFSGRQFSNSRSEMNVSTLELGDSALYLCASSLTGVNTEAFFGQGTRLTVV.

This chain links TRBV7-9 with TRBJ2-3; D might be TRBD2 (6 bases). Trimming pared 5 bases from V and 0 bases from J, leaving 9 bases between. Germline V gives CDR1 SEHNR, CDR2 FQNEAQ (reference sequence). This CDR3 has 14 residues. This CDR3 is CASSPGLSTDTQYF. CDR3 in DNA: TGTGCCAGCAGCCCCGGACTAAGCACAGATACGCAGTATTTT.

The chain uses TRBV19 and TRBJ2-1, with D perhaps matching TRBD1 (6 bases). Germline loops: CDR1 LNHDA, CDR2 SQIVND (reference sequence). The germline V and J ends were trimmed by 0 bases and 0 bases, with 12 bases remaining between them. The CDR3 length is 17 residues. CDR3 bases: TGTGCCAGTAGTATAGACGAGACAGGTTACTCCTACAATGAGCAGTTCTTC. It encodes CASSIDETGYSYNEQFF.